These T cell receptor beta chains were read from a single sample in a study of metastatic and nonmetastatic thyroid tumors. TCRdb redid the clone calls on the PCR reads using MiXCR. The sample lists about 45,000 clones; around 4% were seen once. What was sequenced was blood. The receptors stem from a female donor with papillary thyroid cancer or a benign thyroid nodule (not recorded which). Some clones in this sample may be carry-over from other donors' samples. Each CDR3 is given with its conserved first and last residue. Fields, in order: clone size, J gene, D gene, V gene, CDR3 protein, CDR3 DNA. The D gene is left open where the match is weak. Only part of the rows carry a size: once, few, many, or a class if the clone is expanded.

>many|TRBJ1-1|.|TRBV11-1
CASSSPTGNTEAFF
TGTGCCAGCAGCTCACCGACAGGGAACACTGAAGCTTTCTTT
>many|TRBJ2-5|TRBD1|TRBV5-6
CASSKTGDGVETQYF
TGTGCCAGCAGCAAGACAGGGGATGGGGTAGAGACCCAGTACTTC
>many|TRBJ1-1|.|TRBV6-1
CASTYWQGNNEAFF
TGTGCCAGCACTTACTGGCAGGGGAACAATGAGGCTTTCTTT
>few|TRBJ2-1|.|TRBV27
CASSPRDVYNEQFF
TGTGCCAGCAGTCCCCGGGACGTTTACAATGAGCAGTTCTTC
>few|TRBJ1-4|.|TRBV6-1
CASSSEVQGEKLFF
TGTGCCAGCAGCTCCGAGGTACAGGGCGAAAAACTGTTTTTT
>medium-sized|TRBJ1-1|.|TRBV20-1
CSARRPGRQNTEAFF
TGCAGTGCTAGACGACCGGGACGGCAGAACACTGAAGCTTTCTTT
>many|TRBJ1-4|.|TRBV14
CASSQDRGGESTNEKLFF
TGTGCCAGCAGCCAAGATCGGGGGGGCGAATCAACTAATGAAAAACTGTTTTTT
>many|TRBJ2-1|.|TRBV11-2
CASSRSELGNEQFF
TGTGCCAGCAGCCGGAGTGAATTGGGCAATGAGCAGTTCTTC
>many|TRBJ2-5|.|TRBV3-1
CASSQGLGRETQYF
TGTGCCAGCAGCCAAGGATTGGGGCGGGAGACCCAGTACTTC
>.|TRBJ1-4|.|TRBV11-2
CASSLDRVEKLFF
TGTGCCAGCAGCTTAGATAGGGTTGAAAAACTGTTTTTT
>.|TRBJ1-6|.|TRBV28
CASSLGIGLSYNSPLHF
TGTGCCAGCAGTTTAGGGATAGGTTTATCCTATAATTCACCCCTCCACTTT
>many|TRBJ2-7|.|TRBV12-3/TRBV12-4
CASSLARNPYEQYF
TGTGCCAGCAGTTTAGCGCGTAATCCCTACGAGCAGTACTTC
>medium-sized|TRBJ2-2|TRBD1|TRBV27
CASSLSDRGTGELFF
TGTGCCAGCAGTTTATCAGACAGGGGGACCGGGGAGCTGTTTTTT
>many|TRBJ2-7|.|TRBV5-6
CASSSGGRDSF
TGTGCCAGCAGCTCAGGAGGGAGAGATTCCTTC
>few|TRBJ2-2|.|TRBV6-5
CASSYSSHIGRVVELFF
TGTGCCAGCAGTTACTCGAGTCACATAGGCCGGGTCGTGGAGCTGTTTTTT